Listed below are T cell receptor beta chains from one sample, sequenced in a study of shared clonotypes between healthy human individuals. Here immunoSEQ multiplex PCR was the method, and the copy in TCRdb shows in-frame clones only, minus some. The data hold about 2.1 million clones, with approximately 94% observed a single time. Sequencing used naive CD8+ T cells from PBMCs. Receptors were obtained from a man aged 18 to 29 in good health. Some clones in this sample may be carry-over from other donors' samples. Each CDR3 is given with its conserved first and last residue. The order of the fields is clone size, V gene, J gene, D gene, CDR3 protein, CDR3 DNA. The D gene is left open where the match is weak. Rows may omit the clone size; those that give it use once, few, many or a size class.

clone size: once
V gene: TRBV19
J gene: TRBJ2-5
D gene: TRBD1
CDR3 protein: CASKGDSPRETQYF
CDR3 DNA: TGTGCCAGTAAGGGGGACAGCCCCCGGGAGACCCAGTACTTC

clone size: NA
V gene: TRBV9
J gene: TRBJ1-1
D gene: NA
CDR3 protein: CASSPIGTEAFF
CDR3 DNA: TGTGCCAGCAGCCCCATAGGCACTGAAGCTTTCTTT

clone size: NA
V gene: TRBV7-2
J gene: TRBJ2-7
D gene: NA
CDR3 protein: CASSYHFMLGTSYEQYF
CDR3 DNA: TGTGCCAGCAGCTACCACTTCATGTTGGGGACGTCCTACGAGCAGTACTTC

clone size: NA
V gene: TRBV7-9
J gene: TRBJ2-7
D gene: NA
CDR3 protein: CAVLSGNYEQYF
CDR3 DNA: TGTGCCGTTTTGTCCGGCAACTACGAGCAGTACTTC

clone size: NA
V gene: TRBV27
J gene: TRBJ1-5
D gene: TRBD1
CDR3 protein: CASSLGPGQGLGQPQHF
CDR3 DNA: TGTGCCAGCAGTCTAGGACCGGGACAGGGACTAGGTCAGCCCCAGCATTTT

clone size: NA
V gene: TRBV7-2
J gene: TRBJ2-7
D gene: NA
CDR3 protein: CASSLGVGGVYEQYF
CDR3 DNA: TGTGCCAGCAGCTTAGGCGTTGGAGGGGTTTACGAGCAGTACTTC

clone size: NA
V gene: TRBV29-1
J gene: TRBJ2-7
D gene: TRBD2
CDR3 protein: CSVVVREGGYEQYF
CDR3 DNA: TGCAGCGTTGTAGTCCGGGAGGGTGGCTACGAGCAGTACTTC

clone size: NA
V gene: TRBV5-1
J gene: TRBJ2-5
D gene: NA
CDR3 protein: CASSALGGETQYF
CDR3 DNA: TGCGCCAGCAGCGCCCTCGGGGGCGAGACCCAGTACTTC

clone size: NA
V gene: TRBV27
J gene: TRBJ2-5
D gene: TRBD2
CDR3 protein: CASSFLPAGVQETQYF
CDR3 DNA: TGTGCCAGCAGTTTCCTTCCGGCGGGGGTTCAAGAGACCCAGTACTTC

clone size: NA
V gene: TRBV5-5
J gene: TRBJ2-1
D gene: NA
CDR3 protein: CASSLGAWDNEQFF
CDR3 DNA: TGTGCCAGCAGCTTGGGGGCTTGGGACAATGAGCAGTTCTTC

clone size: NA
V gene: TRBV7-8
J gene: TRBJ2-3
D gene: TRBD2
CDR3 protein: CASSSRLAGGVDTQYF
CDR3 DNA: TGTGCCAGCAGTTCGCGACTAGCGGGAGGCGTCGATACGCAGTATTTT

clone size: once
V gene: TRBV7-9
J gene: TRBJ2-6
D gene: NA
CDR3 protein: CASSLGTSSGANVLTF
CDR3 DNA: TGTGCCAGCAGCTTAGGCACGAGCTCTGGGGCCAACGTCCTGACTTTC

clone size: NA
V gene: TRBV30
J gene: TRBJ2-7
D gene: TRBD2
CDR3 protein: CAWSGTGLAYEQYF
CDR3 DNA: TGTGCCTGGAGTGGAACGGGACTAGCCTACGAGCAGTACTTC

clone size: NA
V gene: TRBV14
J gene: TRBJ1-1
D gene: NA
CDR3 protein: CASSQAIGIRGDTEAFF
CDR3 DNA: TGTGCCAGCAGCCAAGCAATTGGGATCAGGGGTGACACTGAAGCTTTCTTT

clone size: once
V gene: TRBV9
J gene: TRBJ2-7
D gene: NA
CDR3 protein: CASSVEGPTNYEQYF
CDR3 DNA: TGTGCCAGCAGCGTAGAGGGTCCCACGAACTACGAGCAGTACTTC

clone size: NA
V gene: TRBV14
J gene: TRBJ2-1
D gene: NA
CDR3 protein: CASSQAPGWLAYNEQFF
CDR3 DNA: TGTGCCAGCAGCCAAGCACCCGGCTGGCTAGCGTACAATGAGCAGTTCTTC

clone size: NA
V gene: TRBV10-1
J gene: TRBJ2-7
D gene: NA
CDR3 protein: CASSDPRRGAGQGGYEQYF
CDR3 DNA: TGCGCCAGCAGTGACCCACGGAGGGGCGCTGGGCAGGGCGGCTACGAGCAGTACTTC

clone size: once
V gene: TRBV28
J gene: TRBJ1-1
D gene: NA
CDR3 protein: CASRWGAEAFF
CDR3 DNA: TGTGCCAGCAGGTGGGGGGCTGAAGCTTTCTTT

clone size: NA
V gene: TRBV15
J gene: TRBJ1-1
D gene: NA
CDR3 protein: CATDEGGNRNTEAFF
CDR3 DNA: TGTGCCACCGACGAAGGTGGCAACCGGAACACTGAAGCTTTCTTT

clone size: NA
V gene: TRBV7-9
J gene: TRBJ1-1
D gene: NA
CDR3 protein: CASSGGGLNTEAFF
CDR3 DNA: TGTGCCAGCAGTGGAGGTGGGTTGAACACTGAAGCTTTCTTT

clone size: once
V gene: TRBV7-6
J gene: TRBJ2-5
D gene: NA
CDR3 protein: CASSLLTRGETQYF
CDR3 DNA: TGTGCCAGCAGCTTATTAACCAGGGGAGAGACCCAGTACTTC

clone size: NA
V gene: TRBV9
J gene: TRBJ2-1
D gene: NA
CDR3 protein: CASSSPWGGGQSYNEQFF
CDR3 DNA: TGTGCCAGCAGCTCGCCTTGGGGCGGAGGTCAGTCCTACAATGAGCAGTTCTTC

clone size: NA
V gene: TRBV7-9
J gene: TRBJ2-5
D gene: NA
CDR3 protein: CASSSPRGAGETQYF
CDR3 DNA: TGTGCCAGCAGCTCACCGAGAGGGGCTGGAGAGACCCAGTACTTC

clone size: NA
V gene: TRBV7-2
J gene: TRBJ2-7
D gene: TRBD2
CDR3 protein: CASSRKPSGPSYEQYF
CDR3 DNA: TGTGCCAGCAGCCGGAAGCCTAGCGGGCCGTCCTACGAGCAGTACTTC

clone size: NA
V gene: TRBV6-6
J gene: TRBJ2-1
D gene: TRBD2
CDR3 protein: CASSYGSGGYNEQFF
CDR3 DNA: TGTGCCAGCAGTTATGGCAGCGGGGGATACAATGAGCAGTTCTTC

clone size: once
V gene: TRBV18
J gene: TRBJ2-5
D gene: NA
CDR3 protein: CASSPLSKETQYF
CDR3 DNA: TGTGCCAGCTCACCCCTCTCCAAAGAGACCCAGTACTTC

clone size: NA
V gene: TRBV5-1
J gene: TRBJ2-7
D gene: TRBD1
CDR3 protein: CASSLEFRGQVYEQYF
CDR3 DNA: TGCGCCAGCAGCTTGGAGTTTAGGGGACAGGTCTACGAGCAGTACTTC

clone size: NA
V gene: TRBV6-5
J gene: TRBJ2-1
D gene: NA
CDR3 protein: CASSSSPPAHNEQFF
CDR3 DNA: TGTGCCAGCAGTTCCTCACCACCGGCCCATAATGAGCAGTTCTTC

clone size: NA
V gene: TRBV6-1
J gene: TRBJ1-4
D gene: NA
CDR3 protein: CASSEKRTLTNEKLFF
CDR3 DNA: TGTGCCAGCAGTGAAAAAAGGACCCTAACTAATGAAAAACTGTTTTTT

clone size: NA
V gene: TRBV7-9
J gene: TRBJ1-2
D gene: NA
CDR3 protein: CASGGRGYGYTF
CDR3 DNA: TGTGCCAGCGGGGGGCGGGGCTATGGCTACACCTTC

clone size: NA
V gene: TRBV6-1
J gene: TRBJ2-7
D gene: NA
CDR3 protein: CASSDWLGLSSYEQYF
CDR3 DNA: TGTGCCAGCAGTGATTGGCTGGGGCTTAGCTCCTACGAGCAGTACTTC

clone size: NA
V gene: TRBV9
J gene: TRBJ2-1
D gene: NA
CDR3 protein: CASSVSHSAYNEQFF
CDR3 DNA: TGTGCCAGCAGCGTATCACACTCAGCCTACAATGAGCAGTTCTTC

clone size: NA
V gene: TRBV2
J gene: TRBJ2-7
D gene: NA
CDR3 protein: CASSAMSRSYEQYF
CDR3 DNA: TGTGCCAGCAGTGCGATGTCTCGTTCCTACGAGCAGTACTTC

clone size: NA
V gene: TRBV28
J gene: TRBJ2-1
D gene: NA
CDR3 protein: CASSPGLGEQFF
CDR3 DNA: TGTGCCAGCAGCCCGGGACTGGGTGAGCAGTTCTTC

clone size: NA
V gene: TRBV29-1
J gene: TRBJ2-7
D gene: NA
CDR3 protein: CSVRHSYEQYF
CDR3 DNA: TGCAGCGTGAGGCATTCCTACGAGCAGTACTTC

clone size: NA
V gene: TRBV5-1
J gene: TRBJ2-1
D gene: NA
CDR3 protein: CASSSRYNEQFF
CDR3 DNA: TGCGCCAGCAGCTCACGGTACAATGAGCAGTTCTTC

clone size: NA
V gene: TRBV27
J gene: TRBJ2-5
D gene: TRBD1
CDR3 protein: CASSADRGGETQYF
CDR3 DNA: TGTGCCAGCAGTGCAGACAGGGGGGGAGAGACCCAGTACTTC

clone size: once
V gene: TRBV12-5
J gene: TRBJ2-7
D gene: TRBD2
CDR3 protein: CASGLVREGRVYEQYF
CDR3 DNA: TGTGCTAGTGGTTTGGTACGGGAGGGCAGGGTCTACGAGCAGTACTTC

clone size: NA
V gene: TRBV19
J gene: TRBJ1-1
D gene: NA
CDR3 protein: CASKTGGTEAFF
CDR3 DNA: TGTGCCAGTAAAACTGGCGGCACTGAAGCTTTCTTT

clone size: NA
V gene: TRBV7-9
J gene: TRBJ2-7
D gene: TRBD1
CDR3 protein: CASSNSWTGFGYEQYF
CDR3 DNA: TGTGCCAGCAGCAACTCCTGGACAGGGTTCGGCTACGAGCAGTACTTC